The rows below give T cell receptor beta chains drawn from one sample of a study of CD8+CD57+ T cells in acquired aplastic anemia. Each CDR3 protein is one row after TCRdb ran MiXCR on the reads. This table has hundreds of thousands of distinct CDR3 sequences, roughly 59% appearing once. Input material: sorted CD4+, CD8+, or CD8+CD57+ T cells (not recorded which) from PBMCs. The source of these receptors is a human donor with aplastic anemia. Both conserved end residues are part of each CDR3. The order of the fields is V gene, D gene, clone size, J gene, CDR3 protein, CDR3 DNA. D genes are given only for firm matches. The size of a clone is reported for some rows only, either as once, few or many, or as a class for expanded clones.

TRBV9	-	-	TRBJ2-5	CASSVAGVAETQYF	TGTGCCAGCAGCGTAGCTGGGGTAGCGGAGACCCAGTACTTC
TRBV7-8	TRBD1	few	TRBJ2-7	CASSLPGQGSYEQYF	TGTGCCAGTAGTTTACCGGGACAGGGTTCCTACGAGCAGTACTTC
TRBV2	-	-	TRBJ1-5	CASKVGLNQPQHF	TGTGCCAGCAAGGTAGGACTCAATCAGCCCCAGCATTTT
TRBV20-1	TRBD1	many	TRBJ1-4	CSASGQGVRKLFF	TGCAGTGCTAGCGGACAGGGGGTACGAAAACTGTTTTTT
TRBV6-1	-	many	TRBJ1-5	CASSETYHGVGQPQHF	TGTGCCAGCAGTGAAACCTACCACGGGGTTGGTCAGCCCCAGCATTTT
TRBV7-3	TRBD1	few	TRBJ1-3	CASSSYTGGPNTIYF	TGTGCCAGCAGCTCCTATACAGGGGGGCCAAACACCATATATTTT
TRBV10-3	-	-	TRBJ1-5	CAISESRWGQPQHF	TGTGCCATCAGTGAGTCCCGATGGGGTCAGCCCCAGCATTTT
TRBV24-1	-	-	TRBJ1-2	CATFGYGYTF	TGTGCCACCTTTGGCTATGGCTACACCTTC
TRBV15	-	-	TRBJ1-1	CATSRVGWTGAGTEAFF	TGTGCCACCAGCAGAGTTGGTTGGACGGGAGCGGGGACTGAAGCTTTCTTT
TRBV6-2/TRBV6-3	TRBD1	many	TRBJ1-2	CASRLTGTGHYGYTF	TGTGCCAGCAGACTTACAGGGACAGGACATTATGGCTACACCTTC
TRBV19	TRBD2	-	TRBJ2-5	CASSISSGSRAETQYF	TGTGCCAGTAGTATAAGTAGCGGGTCACGAGCGGAGACCCAGTACTTC
TRBV20-1	-	-	TRBJ2-2	CSARPTGYTGELFF	TGCAGTGCTAGACCGACAGGCTACACCGGGGAGCTGTTTTTT
TRBV6-1	-	many	TRBJ1-1	CASRAGTSNTEAFF	TGTGCCAGCAGGGCCGGGACATCGAACACTGAAGCTTTCTTT
TRBV19	TRBD1	few	TRBJ1-6	CASTARDSLSPLHF	TGTGCCAGTACCGCCCGGGACAGCCTTTCACCCCTCCACTTT
TRBV7-9	TRBD1	-	TRBJ1-2	CASSSTTGAQWYGYTF	TGTGCCAGCAGCTCTACGACAGGGGCCCAGTGGTATGGCTACACCTTC
TRBV6-2/TRBV6-3	-	-	TRBJ1-1	CASRIGQGEAFF	TGTGCCAGCAGAATCGGTCAAGGTGAAGCTTTCTTT
TRBV5-5	-	-	TRBJ2-2	CASRVRSNTGELFF	TGTGCCAGCAGGGTTAGATCGAACACCGGGGAGCTGTTTTTT
TRBV5-6	-	many	TRBJ1-1	CASSWGPTNTEAFF	TGTGCCAGCAGCTGGGGACCTACGAACACTGAAGCTTTCTTT
TRBV7-8	TRBD1	-	TRBJ2-2	CASSPTGTVTGELFF	TGTGCCAGCAGCCCTACTGGGACAGTCACCGGGGAGCTGTTTTTT
TRBV7-6	-	many	TRBJ1-6	CASSFGAFGPLHF	TGTGCCAGCAGCTTCGGGGCCTTTGGACCCCTCCACTTT
TRBV7-8	TRBD2	-	TRBJ2-1	CASSPSGSVDEQFF	TGTGCCAGCAGCCCTAGCGGGAGTGTGGATGAGCAGTTCTTC
TRBV7-6	TRBD2	-	TRBJ2-7	CASRRTSGRGNYEQYF	TGTGCCAGCAGACGGACTAGCGGGAGGGGGAACTACGAGCAGTACTTC
TRBV19	-	few	TRBJ2-6	CVAGGPGANVLTF	TGTGTCGCCGGGGGGCCTGGGGCCAACGTCCTGACTTTC
TRBV18	-	-	TRBJ1-2	CASSPQVSRNSGPGYTF	TGTGCCAGCTCACCACAAGTTTCAAGGAACTCGGGACCTGGCTACACCTTC
TRBV11-2	TRBD1	-	TRBJ1-2	CASSPRGTGGRYGYTF	TGTGCCAGCAGTCCTAGGGGGACAGGGGGCCGGTATGGCTACACCTTC
TRBV2	TRBD2	once	TRBJ2-1	CASGLSGGASYNEQFF	TGTGCCAGCGGCCTTAGCGGGGGGGCCTCCTACAATGAGCAGTTCTTC
TRBV5-1	TRBD1	-	TRBJ2-1	CASSRRKGQGLYIEQFF	TGCGCCAGCAGCCGCAGAAAGGGACAGGGTCTCTACATTGAGCAGTTCTTC
TRBV10-1	-	-	TRBJ2-7	CASSDESQQYF	TGCGCCAGCAGTGATGAGAGCCAGCAGTACTTC
TRBV6-5	-	-	TRBJ1-6	CASGGPNSPLHF	TGTGCCAGCGGAGGGCCTAATTCACCCCTCCACTTT
TRBV19	-	few	TRBJ1-1	CASKQGNTEAFF	TGTGCCAGTAAACAGGGAAACACTGAAGCTTTCTTT
TRBV6-4	-	-	TRBJ2-2	CASSDVGVTGELFF	TGTGCCAGCAGTGACGTAGGGGTCACCGGGGAGCTGTTTTTT
TRBV28	-	-	TRBJ1-1	CASSPWGGAGEAFF	TGTGCCAGCAGCCCATGGGGGGGCGCGGGTGAAGCTTTCTTT
TRBV7-2	TRBD1	-	TRBJ2-1	CASRLPGDRDNEQFF	TGTGCCAGCAGACTTCCAGGGGACAGGGACAATGAGCAGTTCTTC